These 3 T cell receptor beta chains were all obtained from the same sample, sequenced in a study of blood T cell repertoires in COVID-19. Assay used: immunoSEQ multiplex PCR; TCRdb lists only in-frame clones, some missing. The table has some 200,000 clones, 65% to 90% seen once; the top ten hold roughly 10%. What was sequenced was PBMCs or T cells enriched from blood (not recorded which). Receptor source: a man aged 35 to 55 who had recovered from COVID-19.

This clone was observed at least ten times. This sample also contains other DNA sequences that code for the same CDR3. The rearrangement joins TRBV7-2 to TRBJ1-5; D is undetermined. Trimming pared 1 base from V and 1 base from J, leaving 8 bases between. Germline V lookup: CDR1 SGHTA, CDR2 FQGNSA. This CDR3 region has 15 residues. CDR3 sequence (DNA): TGTGCCAGCAGCTTAGGAGGTTTGAGCAATCAGCCCCAGCATTTT. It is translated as CASSLGGLSNQPQHF.

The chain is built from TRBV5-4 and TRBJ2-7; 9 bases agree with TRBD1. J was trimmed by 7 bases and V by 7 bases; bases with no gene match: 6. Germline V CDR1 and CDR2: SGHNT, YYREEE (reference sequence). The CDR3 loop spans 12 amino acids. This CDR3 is CASGQGFGEQYF. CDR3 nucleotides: TGTGCCAGCGGACAGGGGTTTGGGGAGCAGTACTTC.

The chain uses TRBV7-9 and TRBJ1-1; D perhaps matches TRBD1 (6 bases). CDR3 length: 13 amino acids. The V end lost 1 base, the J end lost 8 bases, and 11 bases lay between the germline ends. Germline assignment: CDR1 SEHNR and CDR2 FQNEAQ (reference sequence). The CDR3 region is CASSLGGGAEAFF. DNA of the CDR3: TGTGCCAGCAGCTTAGGCGGGGGCGCGGAAGCTTTCTTT.